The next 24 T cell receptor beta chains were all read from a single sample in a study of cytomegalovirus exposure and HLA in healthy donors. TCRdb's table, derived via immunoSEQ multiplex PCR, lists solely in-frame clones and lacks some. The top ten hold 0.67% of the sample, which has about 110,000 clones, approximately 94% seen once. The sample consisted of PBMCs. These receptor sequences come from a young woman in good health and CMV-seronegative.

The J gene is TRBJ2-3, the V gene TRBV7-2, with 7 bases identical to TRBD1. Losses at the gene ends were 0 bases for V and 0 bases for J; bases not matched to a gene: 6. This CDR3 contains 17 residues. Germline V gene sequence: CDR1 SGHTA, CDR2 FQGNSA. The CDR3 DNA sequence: TGTGCCAGCAGCTTAGCGCAAAGGGGACAGAGCACAGATACGCAGTATTTT. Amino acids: CASSLAQRGQSTDTQYF.

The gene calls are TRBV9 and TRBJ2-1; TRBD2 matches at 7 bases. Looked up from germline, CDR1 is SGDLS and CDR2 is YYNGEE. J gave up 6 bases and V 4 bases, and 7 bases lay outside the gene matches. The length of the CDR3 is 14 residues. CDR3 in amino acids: CASSPRLASNEQFF. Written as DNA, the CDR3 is TGTGCCAGCAGCCCTAGACTAGCTTCCAATGAGCAGTTCTTC.

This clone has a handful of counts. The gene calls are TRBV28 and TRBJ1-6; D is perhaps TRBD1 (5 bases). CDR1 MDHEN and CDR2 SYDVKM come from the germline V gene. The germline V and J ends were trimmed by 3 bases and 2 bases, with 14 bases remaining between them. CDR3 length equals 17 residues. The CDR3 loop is CASSFLMGGPYNSPLHF. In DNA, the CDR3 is TGTGCCAGCAGTTTTCTGATGGGGGGACCCTATAATTCACCCCTCCACTTT.

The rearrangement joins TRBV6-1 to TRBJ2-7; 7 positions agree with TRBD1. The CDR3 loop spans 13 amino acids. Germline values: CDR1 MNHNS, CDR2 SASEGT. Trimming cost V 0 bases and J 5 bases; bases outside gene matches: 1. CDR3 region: CASSEADRDEQYF. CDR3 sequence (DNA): TGTGCCAGCAGTGAAGCAGACAGGGACGAGCAGTACTTC.

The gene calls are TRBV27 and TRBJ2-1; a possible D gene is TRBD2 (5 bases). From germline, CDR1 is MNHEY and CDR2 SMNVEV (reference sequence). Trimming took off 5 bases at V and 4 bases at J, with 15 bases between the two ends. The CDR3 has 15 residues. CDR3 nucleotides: TGTGCCAGCAGTCCCTTCGCTCGGGGTTACAATGAGCAGTTCTTC. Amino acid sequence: CASSPFARGYNEQFF.

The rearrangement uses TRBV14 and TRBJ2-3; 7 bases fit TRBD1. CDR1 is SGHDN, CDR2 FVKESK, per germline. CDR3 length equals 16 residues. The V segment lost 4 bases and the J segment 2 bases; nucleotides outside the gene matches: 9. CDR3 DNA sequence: TGTGCCAGCAGCCTATATCTACAGGGGCCCACAGATACGCAGTATTTT. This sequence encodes CASSLYLQGPTDTQYF. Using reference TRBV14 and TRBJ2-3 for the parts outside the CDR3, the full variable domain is EAGVTQFPSHSVIEKGQTVTLRCDPISGHDNLYWYRRVMGKEIKFLLHFVKESKQDESGMPNNRFLAERTGGTYSTLKVQPAELEDSGVYFCASSLYLQGPTDTQYFGPGTRLTVL.

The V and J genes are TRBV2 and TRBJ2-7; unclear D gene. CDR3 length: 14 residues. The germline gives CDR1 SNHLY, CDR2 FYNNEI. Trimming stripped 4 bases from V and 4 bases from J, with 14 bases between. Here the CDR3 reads CASSVSAADYEQYF. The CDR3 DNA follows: TGTGCCAGCAGTGTTAGTGCGGCGGATTACGAGCAGTACTTC. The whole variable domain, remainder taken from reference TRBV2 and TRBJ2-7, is EPEVTQTPSHQVTQMGQEVILRCVPISNHLYFYWYRQILGQKVEFLVSFYNNEISEKSEIFDDQFSVERPDGSNFTLKIRSTKLEDSAMYFCASSVSAADYEQYFGPGTRLTVT.

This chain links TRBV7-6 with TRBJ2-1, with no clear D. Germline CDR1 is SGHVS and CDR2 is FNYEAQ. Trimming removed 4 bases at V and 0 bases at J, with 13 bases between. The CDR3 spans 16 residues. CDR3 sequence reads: CASSSPYRDSYNEQFF. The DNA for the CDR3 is TGTGCCAGCAGCTCCCCTTACAGAGACTCCTACAATGAGCAGTTCTTC.

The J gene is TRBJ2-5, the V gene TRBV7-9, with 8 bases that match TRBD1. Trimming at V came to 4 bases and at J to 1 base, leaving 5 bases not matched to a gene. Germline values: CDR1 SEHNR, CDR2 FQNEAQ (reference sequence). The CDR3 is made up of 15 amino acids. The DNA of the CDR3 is TGTGCCAGCAGCTCGACAGGGGACCCCCAAGAGACCCAGTACTTC. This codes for CASSSTGDPQETQYF.

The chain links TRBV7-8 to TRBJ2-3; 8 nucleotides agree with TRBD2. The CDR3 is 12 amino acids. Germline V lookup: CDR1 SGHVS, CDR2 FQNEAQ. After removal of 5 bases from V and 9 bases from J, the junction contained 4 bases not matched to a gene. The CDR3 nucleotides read TGTGCCAGCAGCCCCGGGGGGGTGACGCAGTATTTT. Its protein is CASSPGGVTQYF.

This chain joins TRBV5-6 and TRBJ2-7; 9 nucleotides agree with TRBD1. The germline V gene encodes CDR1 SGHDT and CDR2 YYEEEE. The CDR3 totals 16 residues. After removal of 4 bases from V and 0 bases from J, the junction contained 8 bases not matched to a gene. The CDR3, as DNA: TGTGCCAGCAGCCCAGGTTGGGGACAGGGCTCCTACGAGCAGTACTTC. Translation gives CASSPGWGQGSYEQYF.

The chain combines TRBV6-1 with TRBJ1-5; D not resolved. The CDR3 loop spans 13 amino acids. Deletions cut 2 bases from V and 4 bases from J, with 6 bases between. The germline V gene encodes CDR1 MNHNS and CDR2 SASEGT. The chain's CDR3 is CASSELENQPQHF. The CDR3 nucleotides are TGTGCCAGCAGTGAATTAGAGAATCAGCCCCAGCATTTT.

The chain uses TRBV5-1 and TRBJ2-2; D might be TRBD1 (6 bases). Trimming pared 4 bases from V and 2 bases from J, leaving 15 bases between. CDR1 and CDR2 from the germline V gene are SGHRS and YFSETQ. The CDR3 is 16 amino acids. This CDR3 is CASSPRQGTNTGELFF. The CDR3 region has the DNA TGCGCCAGCAGCCCCCGGCAGGGGACCAACACCGGGGAGCTGTTTTTT.

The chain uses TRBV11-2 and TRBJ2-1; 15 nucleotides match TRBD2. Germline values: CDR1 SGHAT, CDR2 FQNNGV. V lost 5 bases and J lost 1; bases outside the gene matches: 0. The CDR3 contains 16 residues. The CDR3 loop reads CASSGTSGGSYNEQFF. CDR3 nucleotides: TGTGCCAGCAGCGGGACTAGCGGGGGGTCCTACAATGAGCAGTTCTTC.

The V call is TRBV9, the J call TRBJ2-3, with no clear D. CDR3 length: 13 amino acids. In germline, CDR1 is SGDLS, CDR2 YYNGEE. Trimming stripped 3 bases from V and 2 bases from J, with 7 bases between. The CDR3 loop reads CASSGTDTDTQYF. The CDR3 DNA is TGTGCCAGCAGCGGTACAGACACAGATACGCAGTATTTT.

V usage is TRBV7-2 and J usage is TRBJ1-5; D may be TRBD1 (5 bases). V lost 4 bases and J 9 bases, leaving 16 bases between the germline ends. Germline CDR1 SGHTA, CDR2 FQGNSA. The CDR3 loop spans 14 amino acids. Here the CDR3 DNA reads TGTGCCAGCAGCTCAACGTTGACAGTGGGGCCCCAGCATTTT. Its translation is CASSSTLTVGPQHF.

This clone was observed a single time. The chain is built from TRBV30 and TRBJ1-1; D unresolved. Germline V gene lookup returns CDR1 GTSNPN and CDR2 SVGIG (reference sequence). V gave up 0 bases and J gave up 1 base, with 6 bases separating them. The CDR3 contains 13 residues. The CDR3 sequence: CAWSVQENTEAFF. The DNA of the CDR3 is TGTGCCTGGAGTGTACAAGAGAACACTGAAGCTTTCTTT.

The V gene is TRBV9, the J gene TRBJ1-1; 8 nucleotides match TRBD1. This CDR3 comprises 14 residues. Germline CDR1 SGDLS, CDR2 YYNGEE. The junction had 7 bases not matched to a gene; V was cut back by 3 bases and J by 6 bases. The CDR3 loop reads CASSERTGMAEAFF. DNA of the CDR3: TGTGCCAGCAGCGAGAGGACAGGGATGGCTGAAGCTTTCTTT.

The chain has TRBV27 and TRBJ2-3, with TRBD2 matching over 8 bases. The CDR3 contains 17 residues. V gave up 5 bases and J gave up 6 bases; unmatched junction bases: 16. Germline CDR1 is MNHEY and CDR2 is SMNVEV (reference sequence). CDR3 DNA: TGTGCCAGCAGTCCACTTCCGGGCGGGGGGCCAGGGGATACGCAGTATTTT. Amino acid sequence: CASSPLPGGGPGDTQYF.

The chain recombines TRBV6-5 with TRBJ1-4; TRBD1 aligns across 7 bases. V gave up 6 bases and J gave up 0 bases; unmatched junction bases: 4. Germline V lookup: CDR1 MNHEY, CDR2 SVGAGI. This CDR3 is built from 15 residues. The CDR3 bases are TGTGCCAGCAGGTACAGGGGTGCAACTAATGAAAAACTGTTTTTT. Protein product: CASRYRGATNEKLFF.

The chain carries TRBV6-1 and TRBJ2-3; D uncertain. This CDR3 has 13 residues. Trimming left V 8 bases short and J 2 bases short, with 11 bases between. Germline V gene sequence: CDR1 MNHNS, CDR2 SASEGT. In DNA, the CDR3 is TGTGCCAGCGTCCACAGATACACAGATACGCAGTATTTT. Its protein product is CASVHRYTDTQYF.

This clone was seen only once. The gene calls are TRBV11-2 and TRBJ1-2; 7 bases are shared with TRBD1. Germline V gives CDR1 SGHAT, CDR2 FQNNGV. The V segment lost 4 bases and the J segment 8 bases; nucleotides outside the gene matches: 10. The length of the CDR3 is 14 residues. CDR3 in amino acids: CASSSDRLLGGYTF. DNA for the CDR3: TGTGCCAGCAGCTCGGACAGGCTTCTAGGGGGCTACACCTTC.

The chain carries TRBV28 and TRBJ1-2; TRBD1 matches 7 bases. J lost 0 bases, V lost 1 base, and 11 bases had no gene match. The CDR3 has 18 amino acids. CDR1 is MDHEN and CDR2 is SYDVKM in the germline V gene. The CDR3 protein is CASSLLAGGTVSNYGYTF. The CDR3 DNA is TGTGCCAGCAGTTTATTAGCCGGTGGGACAGTATCTAACTATGGCTACACCTTC.

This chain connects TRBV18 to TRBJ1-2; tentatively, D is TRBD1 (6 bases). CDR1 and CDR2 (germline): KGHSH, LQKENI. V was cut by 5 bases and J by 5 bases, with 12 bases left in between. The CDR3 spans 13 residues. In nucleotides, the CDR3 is TGTGCCAGCTCATCACAGGGAGTGTATGGCTACACCTTC. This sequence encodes CASSSQGVYGYTF.